The present T cell receptor (beta chain) was sequenced within a study of cytomegalovirus exposure and HLA in healthy donors (dated by TCRdb to 2016 to 2017). Background on the whole study: An earlier analysis of under 600 of the donors reported about 290 Gb of sequence data and some 120 million unique TCR beta sequences from approximately 180 million T cells. Approximately 300 gigabases of sequencing data and 70 million to 100 million unique TCR sequences made up an early release that covered roughly 670 HLA-typed donors. Of the roughly 400 genotyped donors, approximately 82% fell in the genetic ancestry cluster associated with self-reported Caucasian donors. The study aimed to test whether cataloging public T cell receptors could reveal signatures of past pathogen exposure. The study profiled the T cell repertoires of 550 to 700 subjects by immunosequencing and related them to cytomegalovirus serostatus. A separate validation cohort of 100 to 150 different subjects was used in addition to the roughly 720-subject first cohort. To predict cytomegalovirus infection status, the study combined high-throughput TCR immunosequencing, statistical association of individual TCRs with disease status, and machine learning. To study patterns of TCR occurrence, a later analysis re-analyzed previously published TCR beta repertoires from more than 550 donors and added high-resolution HLA genotyping. Rather than using new phenotypic data, the later analysis identified candidate immune exposures from TCR beta sequences and from how often those sequences occurred across donors. To decide whether each TCR beta V gene segment behaved as functional or pseudogenic, an earlier analysis of approximately 620 of the donors relied on high-throughput TCR beta sequencing. Donor age, sex, ethnicity and CMV serostatus were compiled alongside the repertoire data. Genome-wide SNP genotypes for about 65% of the 666 donors were used in a later genetic analysis, which treated that subset as a discovery cohort. Every repertoire in the discovery cohort had been generated on one and the same sequencing platform. Class I and class II HLA loci were covered by the typing at four-digit resolution. The number of typed donors differed by locus: about 629-640 for A, B, C, DRB1 and DQB1; about 520 for DQA1; some 610 for DPA1; and some 430 for DPB1. Four or five DR-DQ haplotypes were handled as single units for association and clustering because linkage in the cohort was strong. Across around 400 genotyped donors of the cohort, an average of roughly 250,000 unique TCR beta nucleotide sequences per donor were sequenced, and roughly 18% of those sequences were non-productive.

Note on this clone: What antigen it recognizes has not been identified. Base qualities are not recorded, but no much larger clone differs from it by a single base.

The investigation overall reported the following: When HLA alleles, especially DR and DQ, strongly co-occurred, TCR associations were difficult to assign to individual alleles. A total of some 180 TCR beta chains were listed by the study as associated with cytomegalovirus. Roughly uniform sequencing depth across donors was assumed in presence/absence analyses, although this assumption may not hold. Correlated functional status among segregating V segments might reflect linkage disequilibrium, but an unknown experimental factor could not be ruled out. Most TCR sequences were seen in very few donors, while some public TCRs were found in many individuals. A later genetic analysis reported fewer N-insertions in productive TCRs among donors in an Asian-associated ancestry cluster than the roughly 700-donor mean. A later analysis reported that several top co-occurrence clusters appeared linked to parvovirus B19, influenza, CMV and Epstein-Barr virus. Most CMV-associated TCR beta chains appeared to be HLA-restricted in a later analysis, and the HLA associations seemed to be driven largely by CMV exposure. An earlier analysis of some 590 of the donors showed that most TCR beta V segments appeared in productive rearrangements either about 87% or about 30% of the time, which broadly matched IMGT annotations. Because some donors lacked HLA typing at each locus, the association tests relied only on the typed subset. A further reported finding was that TCR beta sequences accurately predicted the HLA-A and HLA-B alleles for most subjects in the first cohort. In vitro tests confirmed that three of the cytomegalovirus-associated TCR beta chains recognize cytomegalovirus antigens. The 87-base-pair reads could not distinguish some IMGT-functional V segments, including TRBV6-2 and TRBV6-3, so those segments were excluded. According to a later analysis, TCR association rates differed among HLA loci, with DRB1 alleles showing the most associated TCRs and HLA-C alleles showing the fewest. A cluster of highly shared sequence variants was judged likely to represent a technical artifact of the sequencing pipeline. Compared with equally common non-associated chains, HLA-associated TCR beta chains in a later analysis were more clonally expanded and had lower generation probabilities. CMV serostatus was the only immune exposure information available for the cohort. An association between a missense DCLRE1C variant and V-gene and J-gene trimming of TCR beta chains was found in a later genetic analysis and replicated in an independent cohort. Because counts were too low, seventeen rarely observed V segments, including chromosome 9 orphons, were excluded from the earlier analysis of 587 of the donors. It was suggested by the authors that the approach could potentially be generalized to other disease states and immunological phenotypes. A later analysis associated about 17,000 TCR beta sequences with specific HLA alleles at a false discovery rate of 0.05. In this cohort, only TCR beta chains were sequenced, and detectable features were limited by the absence of alpha or paired-chain data. The classifier was reported to diagnose cytomegalovirus status with high specificity and sensitivity in both the original cohort and the validation cohort.

V is clipped by 6 bases and J by 8 bases, and the sequence between their germline boundaries is 13 bases long. The CDR3 sequence holds 12 residues, the cysteine and phenylalanine included. CDR3 DNA is the only sequence kept; it has 36 bases, read in frame from the first base. Via the germline V gene, CDR1 is SQVTM and CDR2 ANQGSEA. Library preparation was by the immunoSEQ multiplex PCR assay. For the multiplex PCR, a mixture combining 60 forward primers for TCR Vbeta segments and 13 reverse primers for TCR Jbeta segments was used. The CDR3 region of rearranged TCR beta genes was amplified from genomic DNA with a multiplex PCR assay. On the Illumina HiSeq System, the amplified TCR beta libraries were sequenced as 87-base-pair reads. In the authors' own workflow: In a later analysis, tens of millions of unique TCR beta chains were counted across the 666 repertoires, and about 10 million of these chains were shared by at least two donors. A nearest-neighbor algorithm error-corrected the raw reads and collapsed the reads into unique sequences, merging closely related sequences to remove PCR and sequencing errors. Alignment of CDR3 sequences to IMGT reference sequences was used to assign V, D and J gene segments. For a sequence to be retained, a match of at least six nucleotides was required to both a V gene segment and a J gene segment. A rearrangement was called productive if the CDR3 had no stop codons and remained in frame with V and J, and every other rearrangement was called non-productive. Following IMGT convention, CDR3 was defined as the stretch from the second conserved V-encoded cysteine to the conserved J-encoded phenylalanine. The earlier analysis of a few hundred of the donors excluded sequences that lacked an unambiguous match to a single V gene segment. An earlier analysis of 450 to 650 of the donors called V segments functional above 56.7% productive rearrangements and segregating when the between-donor standard deviation exceeded 5%. A statistical classification framework was developed to diagnose cytomegalovirus status using the catalog of TCR beta chain sequences. V and J gene assignment, in a later analysis, came from comparing TCR nucleotide sequences with IMGT/GENE-DB human TR gene sequences. The TCRdist pipeline was used in a later analysis to assign CDR3 sequences and most-parsimonious VDJ recombination scenarios. In a later analysis, each TCR beta chain was defined by its CDR3 amino acid sequence together with its V-gene family, and reads lacking a unique V-gene family were excluded. A later analysis removed roughly 590 highly shared, low-generation-probability nucleotide sequences to deal with suspected cross-contamination and a sequencing artifact. For each public chain, a later analysis derived a clonal expansion index from normalized ranks of inferred template counts within each repertoire. In a later analysis, generation probabilities were computed using a VDJ recombination model fitted to out-of-frame rearrangements, and the results were checked against IGoR. Hypergeometric tests were used in a later analysis to score TCR-TCR, TCR-HLA and TCR-CMV co-occurrence, with a repertoire-size bias correction applied to the TCR pairs. A later analysis estimated false discovery rates by permuting HLA or CMV assignments 20 times. A later analysis grouped co-occurring TCRs with DBSCAN, adding TCRdist sequence similarity when clustering within HLA-allele-positive subsets. Repertoires with fewer than 30,000 or more than 120,000 public chains, plus five repertoires with anomalous nucleotide sharing, were excluded from co-occurrence clustering. TCRdb provides this immuneACCESS table in a form limited to in-frame rearrangements. Some clones are lacking; in checked studies, under half of them reflect an unresolved V gene, and why the rest are absent is not known. That table supplies the V and J calls and clone size; D and trimming were determined from the DNA. The sample contains about 130,000 clones, 78% of them found a single time. The ten largest clones represent around 1.5% of the sample.

The cohort comprised approximately 700 healthy bone marrow donors. All cohort members were sampled while nominally healthy, although unrecorded immune exposures were likely present. The donor was CMV seronegative and was included in the group of about 350 seronegative cohort members. A peripheral blood sample was provided by each donor, and peripheral blood mononuclear cells were used for TCR beta sequencing. The Qiagen DNeasy Blood Extraction Kit was used to extract genomic DNA from the blood cell samples. Rearrangement joined TRBV29-1 to TRBJ2-2; too little of a D gene remains to name it. The clonotype originates from a woman aged 18-35 years in good health and CMV-seronegative. Specimen: PBMCs. The CDR3 region reads CSVGDLRGELFF. The nucleotides read TGCAGCGTCGGAGATTTGCGAGGGGAGCTGTTTTTT.